These T cell receptor beta chains were read from a single sample in a study of cytomegalovirus exposure and HLA in healthy donors. The method was immunoSEQ multiplex PCR; TCRdb's version includes in-frame clones alone and lacks a portion of them. In the table there are fewer than 70,000 clones, around 83% of which are singletons. The specimen sequenced was PBMCs. The receptors originated from a man aged 40-49 years in good health and CMV-seronegative. The CDR3 runs from the conserved cysteine through the conserved F or W. D genes are given only for firm matches. Size is stated for part of the rows, as once, few or many counts, or as a class when the clone is expanded.

TRBD2	TRBJ2-5	.	TRBV27	TGTGCCAGCGCCCCCGGGACTAGCGGGGAAGAGACCCAGTACTTC	CASAPGTSGEETQYF
.	TRBJ1-2	.	TRBV6-6	TGTGCCAGCAGCCTCCAGGGTGTCAATGGCTACACCTTC	CASSLQGVNGYTF
.	TRBJ2-1	.	TRBV4-3	TGCGCCAGCAGCCAAGTTATCGGCGGCTCCTACAATGAGCAGTTCTTC	CASSQVIGGSYNEQFF
.	TRBJ1-1	.	TRBV5-1	TGCGCCAGCAGCTTAGAAGGGGCGGTCCCAAACACTGAAGCTTTCTTT	CASSLEGAVPNTEAFF
TRBD2	TRBJ2-2	.	TRBV7-2	TGTGCCAGCACCAAGAGGGTCGGGGGGGCGGTCGGCACCGGGGAGCTGTTTTTT	CASTKRVGGAVGTGELFF
TRBD1	TRBJ1-2	.	TRBV5-1	TGCGCCAGCAGCGAGACCGGGACAGGGGTAGACTATGGCTACACCTTC	CASSETGTGVDYGYTF
.	TRBJ1-1	.	TRBV19	TGTGCCAGTAGTACCTCGACAGTATCGAACACTGAAGCTTTCTTT	CASSTSTVSNTEAFF
TRBD1	TRBJ1-2	.	TRBV30	TGTGCCTGGAGCTACTCATCCGGGACAGCTCTAACGCCTCACTACACCTTC	CAWSYSSGTALTPHYTF
.	TRBJ1-6	once	TRBV28	TGTGCCAGCAGTTCTCATGCGAACCCCCTCCACTTT	CASSSHANPLHF
TRBD1	TRBJ1-2	.	TRBV11-3	TGTGCCAGCAGCTTAGACTCCCGGACAGGGGGCGAGGGCTACACCTTC	CASSLDSRTGGEGYTF
.	TRBJ2-5	.	TRBV30	TGTGCCTGGGGCGGGGTTGGGCAGACCCAGTACTTC	CAWGGVGQTQYF
.	TRBJ2-3	.	TRBV6-6	TGTGCCAGCAGTCCGTCCACAGATACGCAGTATTTT	CASSPSTDTQYF
.	TRBJ1-1	.	TRBV5-4	TGTGCCAGCAGCACACCTCAGGGAACGTGGGCTGAAGCTTTCTTT	CASSTPQGTWAEAFF
.	TRBJ1-2	.	TRBV7-2	TGTGCCAGCAGCCTAACCCCCGGACAGTTCTATGGCTACACCTTC	CASSLTPGQFYGYTF
.	TRBJ2-7	.	TRBV29-1	TGCAGCGTTATAGAAGTGGGGAGCTCCTACGAGCAGTACTTC	CSVIEVGSSYEQYF
TRBD2	TRBJ2-7	.	TRBV5-1	TGCGCCAGCAGCTTAACTAGCGGGAGTTACTACGAGCAGTACTTC	CASSLTSGSYYEQYF
.	TRBJ1-3	.	TRBV13	TGTGCCAGCAGCGTAAGGACAGCTTCTGGAAACACCATATATTTT	CASSVRTASGNTIYF
TRBD2	TRBJ2-7	.	TRBV7-2	TGTGCCAGCAGCCCGACTAGCGGGGGCTTAAGCTCCTACGAGCAGTACTTC	CASSPTSGGLSSYEQYF
.	TRBJ1-5	.	TRBV4-1	TGCGCCAGCAGCCAAGAGGGAGGACTGGGGAATCAGCCCCAGCATTTT	CASSQEGGLGNQPQHF
.	TRBJ1-2	.	TRBV7-2	TGTGCCAGCAGCTCACCCCTGATGCGGGGGGGTGGCTACACCTTC	CASSSPLMRGGGYTF
.	TRBJ2-5	once	TRBV11-2	TGTGCCAGCAGTAAAGGGGGGGGCGGAGAGACCCAGTACTTC	CASSKGGGGETQYF
.	TRBJ1-1	few	TRBV6-5	TGTGCCAGCAGTTACGCAGGGGAGAACACTGAAGCTTTCTTT	CASSYAGENTEAFF
.	TRBJ2-3	.	TRBV7-9	TGTGCCAGCAGCCCGCGGGGGCCAGATACGCAGTATTTT	CASSPRGPDTQYF
.	TRBJ2-3	once	TRBV11-2	TGTGCCAGCAGCTTATTGTTAGCAGGGGAGACTAGCACAGATACGCAGTATTTT	CASSLLLAGETSTDTQYF
.	TRBJ1-1	few	TRBV4-1	TGCGCCAGCAGCAATAACGGACAAGGGATTAGGAACACTGAAGCTTTCTTT	CASSNNGQGIRNTEAFF
.	TRBJ1-1	.	TRBV6-1	TGTGCCAGCAGTGAAGGGTACGGAGACACTGAAGCTTTCTTT	CASSEGYGDTEAFF
.	TRBJ1-2	.	TRBV4-3	TGCGCCAGCAGCCATGGCAGGAAAGACTATGGCTACACCTTC	CASSHGRKDYGYTF
.	TRBJ1-2	.	TRBV7-9	TGTGCCAGCAGCTTAGTATCGGTAAACTATGGCTACACCTTC	CASSLVSVNYGYTF
.	TRBJ1-2	.	TRBV5-1	TGCGCCAGCAGCTCACAGGGTATCCCAATCTACACCTTC	CASSSQGIPIYTF
TRBD2	TRBJ2-5	.	TRBV11-2	TGTGCCAGCAGCTTAGTGGCTAGCGGGAACCAAGAGACCCAGTACTTC	CASSLVASGNQETQYF
TRBD1	TRBJ1-5	.	TRBV19	TGTGCCAGTAGTGGCCTCTACAGGGGAATTCAGCCCCAGCATTTT	CASSGLYRGIQPQHF
TRBD2	TRBJ2-1	.	TRBV30	TGTGCCTGGACTCCGGGGGGCTACAATGAGCAGTTCTTC	CAWTPGGYNEQFF
.	TRBJ1-6	.	TRBV6-5	TGTGCCAGCAGAGGTCCGGAGGTTAATTCACCCCTCCACTTT	CASRGPEVNSPLHF
.	TRBJ1-6	.	TRBV6-1	TGTGCCAGCAATCGGGCGGGGAATTATAATTCACCCCTCCACTTT	CASNRAGNYNSPLHF
.	TRBJ1-6	once	TRBV27	TGTGCCAGCAGTCCTCAGGCAGGGTATAATTCACCCCTCCACTTT	CASSPQAGYNSPLHF
.	TRBJ2-3	.	TRBV5-1	TGCGCCAGCAGCCCCCTCGGAGCAGATACGCAGTATTTT	CASSPLGADTQYF
TRBD1	TRBJ2-7	once	TRBV7-2	TGTGCCAGCAGCCAAACAGGGGGCAACTACGAGCAGTACTTC	CASSQTGGNYEQYF
.	TRBJ1-6	.	TRBV4-2	TGTGCCAGCAGCCAAGATGGTTGGGGGACACGGAATTCACCCCTCCACTTT	CASSQDGWGTRNSPLHF
TRBD2	TRBJ2-1	.	TRBV7-2	TGTGCCAGCAGCCCCAGGACTAGCGGCAACAATGAGCAGTTCTTC	CASSPRTSGNNEQFF